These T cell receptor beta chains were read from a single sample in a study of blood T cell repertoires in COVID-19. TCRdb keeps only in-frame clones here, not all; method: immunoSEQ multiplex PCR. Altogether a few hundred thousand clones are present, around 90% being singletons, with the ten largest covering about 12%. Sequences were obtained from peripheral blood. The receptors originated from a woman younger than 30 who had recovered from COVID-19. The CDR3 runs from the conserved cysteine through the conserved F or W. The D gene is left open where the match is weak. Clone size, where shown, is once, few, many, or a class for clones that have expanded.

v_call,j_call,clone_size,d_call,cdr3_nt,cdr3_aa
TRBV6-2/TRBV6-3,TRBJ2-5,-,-,TGTGCCAGCAGTTACTCGGAGGAGACCCAGTACTTC,CASSYSEETQYF
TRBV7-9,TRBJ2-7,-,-,TGTGCCAGCAGCTTAGAGGGGCGACTCTACGAGCAGTACTTC,CASSLEGRLYEQYF
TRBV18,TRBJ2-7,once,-,TGTGCCAGCTCACCACTAGGACAGAAAAACTCCTACGAGCAGTACTTC,CASSPLGQKNSYEQYF
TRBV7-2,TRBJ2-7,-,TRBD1,TGTGCCAGCAGCGGCACCGGGACAGGCGTCTACGAGCAGTACTTC,CASSGTGTGVYEQYF
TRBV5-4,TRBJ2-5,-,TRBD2,TGTGCCAGCAGCTTGTTTAGGGAGGGGCGGACCCAGTACTTC,CASSLFREGRTQYF
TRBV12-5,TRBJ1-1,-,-,TGTGCTAGTGCCCAGTTCAGGGGCACTGAAGCTTTCTTT,CASAQFRGTEAFF
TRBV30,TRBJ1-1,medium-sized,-,TGTGCCTGGAGTGTACCTTACATCACTGAAGCTTTCTTT,CAWSVPYITEAFF
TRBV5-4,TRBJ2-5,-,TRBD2,TGTGCCAGCAGCTCCCGTAGCGGGCGGGGAGAGACCCAGTACTTC,CASSSRSGRGETQYF
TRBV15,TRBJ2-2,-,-,TGTGCCACCGGGGCAAACGCGAACACCGGGGAGCTGTTTTTT,CATGANANTGELFF
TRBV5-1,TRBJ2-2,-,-,TGCGCCAGCATCCGCGAGCGGAATCGAAACACCGGGGAGCTGTTTTTT,CASIRERNRNTGELFF
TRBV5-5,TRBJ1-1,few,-,TGTGCCAGCAGCCCTCGGGGAGAGGAAGCTTTCTTT,CASSPRGEEAFF
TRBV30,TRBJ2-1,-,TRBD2,TGTGCCTGGAGTGCGTCAATGGGAAACGGGGCAATAAGCGGGAGCTACAATGAGCAGTTCTTC,CAWSASMGNGAISGSYNEQFF
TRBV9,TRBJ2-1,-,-,TGTGCCAGCAGCCCCCCAACGGGTAATAATGAGCAGTTCTTC,CASSPPTGNNEQFF
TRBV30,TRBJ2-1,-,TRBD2,TGTGCCTGGGCGGGACTAGCGGGACTCGAGCAGTTCTTC,CAWAGLAGLEQFF
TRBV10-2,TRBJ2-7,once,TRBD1,TGCGCCACCGGCAGGACAGGCAGCTCCTACGAGCAGTACTTC,CATGRTGSSYEQYF
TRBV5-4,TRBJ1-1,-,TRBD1,TGTGCCAGCAGCTTGGGACAGGGAAGAACTGAAGCTTTCTTT,CASSLGQGRTEAFF
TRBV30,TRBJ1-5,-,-,TGTGCCTGGGGCGGGGATAGCAATCAGCCCCAGCATTTT,CAWGGDSNQPQHF
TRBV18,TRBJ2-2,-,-,TGTGCCAGCTCACCCCGACTAGGCCCCGGGGAGCTGTTTTTT,CASSPRLGPGELFF
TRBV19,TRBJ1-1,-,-,TGTGCCAGTAGTATAGGCGGGGTGACTGAAGCTTTCTTT,CASSIGGVTEAFF
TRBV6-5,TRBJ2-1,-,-,TGTGCCAGCAGTTCCGGACAGTCGGTGCACAATGAGCAGTTCTTC,CASSSGQSVHNEQFF
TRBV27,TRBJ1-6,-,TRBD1,TGTGCCAGCACTACGACAGGGAATTCACCCCTCCACTTT,CASTTTGNSPLHF
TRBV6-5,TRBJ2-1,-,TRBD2,TGTGCCAGCAGTTACACTAGCGGGAGTGTGGATGAGCAGTTCTTC,CASSYTSGSVDEQFF
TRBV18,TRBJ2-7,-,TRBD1,TGTGCCAGCTCACCAGGGACAGGGGGCCTGGACGAGCAGTACTTC,CASSPGTGGLDEQYF
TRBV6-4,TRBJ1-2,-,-,TGTGCCAGCAGTGACGAGGGGGTTAACTATGGCTACACCTTC,CASSDEGVNYGYTF
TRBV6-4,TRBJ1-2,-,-,TGTGCCAGCAGGGCGGACAGTGGAGGCTATGGCTACACCTTC,CASRADSGGYGYTF
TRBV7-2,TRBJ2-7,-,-,TGTGCCAGCAGCCGCAGCGGAGGTGCCTCCTACGAGCAGTACTTC,CASSRSGGASYEQYF
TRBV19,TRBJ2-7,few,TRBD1,TGTGCCAGTATACCCTCGACAGGGAGCTCCTACGAGCAGTACTTC,CASIPSTGSSYEQYF
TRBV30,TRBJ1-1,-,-,TGTGCCTGGAGTGTAATGGGGGGATGGACTGAAGCTTTCTTT,CAWSVMGGWTEAFF
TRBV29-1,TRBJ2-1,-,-,TGCAGCGTTGACGAGTGGAGGGACGGTTCCTACAATGAGCAGTTCTTC,CSVDEWRDGSYNEQFF
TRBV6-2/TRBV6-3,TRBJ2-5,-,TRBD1,TGTGCCAGCAGTTACGGGTGGGACAGCCAAGAGACCCAGTACTTC,CASSYGWDSQETQYF
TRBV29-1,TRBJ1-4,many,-,TGCAGCGTTGGGCACCTTAATGAAAAACTGTTTTTT,CSVGHLNEKLFF
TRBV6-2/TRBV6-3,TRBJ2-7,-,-,TGTGCCAGCAGTTACTCTTCCAGGTCCGAGTACTTC,CASSYSSRSEYF
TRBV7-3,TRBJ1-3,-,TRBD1,TGTGCCAGCAGCCTGACAGGGAACTCTGGAAACACCATATATTTT,CASSLTGNSGNTIYF
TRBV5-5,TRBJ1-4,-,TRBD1,TGTGCCAGCAGCTCGACAGGGGGCAATGAAAAACTGTTTTTT,CASSSTGGNEKLFF
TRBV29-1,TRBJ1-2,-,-,TGCAGCGTTGATAGACGGGAAAACTATGGCTACACCTTC,CSVDRRENYGYTF
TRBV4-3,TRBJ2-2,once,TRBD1,TGCGCCAGCAGCCAAGAGGTTCAGGGGGCGAACACCGGGGAGCTGTTTTTT,CASSQEVQGANTGELFF
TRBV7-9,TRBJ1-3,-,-,TGTGCCAGCAGCTTAGTCGGGGGCTCTGGAAACACCATATATTTT,CASSLVGGSGNTIYF
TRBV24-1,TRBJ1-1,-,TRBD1,TGTGCCACCAGCGACAGGGCGAACACTGAAGCTTTCTTT,CATSDRANTEAFF
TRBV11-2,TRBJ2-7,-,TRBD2,TGTGCCAGCAGCTCTAGCGGGGTAGGATCCTACGAGCAGTACTTC,CASSSSGVGSYEQYF
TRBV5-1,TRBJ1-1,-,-,TGCGCCAGCAGCACAACAGCGAACACTGAAGCTTTCTTT,CASSTTANTEAFF
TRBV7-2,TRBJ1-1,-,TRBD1,TGTGCCAGCAGCTTCGGGGGACAGATCACTGAAGCTTTCTTT,CASSFGGQITEAFF
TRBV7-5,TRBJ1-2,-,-,TGTGTCAGAAGCTTAATCGAGACAGGCTTC,CVRSLIETGF
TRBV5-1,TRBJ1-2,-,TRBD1,TGCGCCAGCAGCTTGGCCACCGGGACAGGGGCCTATGGCTACACCTTC,CASSLATGTGAYGYTF
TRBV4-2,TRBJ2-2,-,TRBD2,TGTGCCAGCAGCCAAGATCGAGCGCGGGAGGACACCGGGGAGCTGTTTTTT,CASSQDRAREDTGELFF
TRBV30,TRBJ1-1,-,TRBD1,TGTGCCTGGAGGGACAGGGACACTGAAGCTTTCTTT,CAWRDRDTEAFF
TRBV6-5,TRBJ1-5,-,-,TGTGCCAGCAGTTTAGGGACCGACGGGGGTCAGCCCCAGCATTTT,CASSLGTDGGQPQHF
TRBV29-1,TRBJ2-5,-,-,TGCAGCGCCCCCCGCGATGGGACCCAGTACTTC,CSAPRDGTQYF
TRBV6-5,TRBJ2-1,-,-,TGTGCCAGCAGTCTTGGGCCCTCGGGGGATGAGCAGTTCTTC,CASSLGPSGDEQFF
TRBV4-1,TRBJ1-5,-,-,TGCGCCAGCAGCCAGACCGACAGGAGTAGCAATCAGCCCCAGCATTTT,CASSQTDRSSNQPQHF
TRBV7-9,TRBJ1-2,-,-,TGTGCCAGCAGAGCTCGTCAGGGTTTTGATGGCTACACCTTC,CASRARQGFDGYTF
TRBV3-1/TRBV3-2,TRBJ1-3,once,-,TGTGCCAGCAGCGGACCGGGACACACTACTGGAAACACCATATATTTT,CASSGPGHTTGNTIYF
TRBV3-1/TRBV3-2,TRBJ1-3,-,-,TGTGCCAGCAGCCCTTACAAGGACTACTCTGGAAACACCATATATTTT,CASSPYKDYSGNTIYF
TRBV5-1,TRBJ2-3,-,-,TGCGCCAGCAGCTTCCGGGACTCCCGTGAAGATACGCAGTATTTT,CASSFRDSREDTQYF
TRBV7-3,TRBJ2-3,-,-,TGTGCCAGCAGCTTAGTGACTACAGATACGCAGTATTTT,CASSLVTTDTQYF
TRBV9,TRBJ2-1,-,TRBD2,TGTGCCAGCAGCGTAAGATCGGGAGGTATTTTGAATGAGCAGTTCTTC,CASSVRSGGILNEQFF
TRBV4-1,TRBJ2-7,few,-,TGCGCCAGCAGCCAAGACTCGGCGCGAGGATACGAGCAGTACTTC,CASSQDSARGYEQYF
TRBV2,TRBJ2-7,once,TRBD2,TGTGCCAGCAGTGGCCTAGCGGGAGACTACGAGCAGTACTTC,CASSGLAGDYEQYF
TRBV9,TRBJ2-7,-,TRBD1,TGTGCCAGCAGCATGGGACAGGGTCGAGAGCAGTACTTC,CASSMGQGREQYF